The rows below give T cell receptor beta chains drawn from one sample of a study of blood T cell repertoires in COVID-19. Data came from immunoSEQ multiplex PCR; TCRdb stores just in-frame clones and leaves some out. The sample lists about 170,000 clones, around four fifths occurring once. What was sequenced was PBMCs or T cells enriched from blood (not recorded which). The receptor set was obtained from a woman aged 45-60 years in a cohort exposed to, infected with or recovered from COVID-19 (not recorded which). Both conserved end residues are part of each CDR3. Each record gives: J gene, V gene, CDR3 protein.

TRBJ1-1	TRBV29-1	CSYKNTEAFF
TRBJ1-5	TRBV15	CATSRDSGNQPQHF
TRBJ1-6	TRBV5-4	CASSQAWNSPLHF
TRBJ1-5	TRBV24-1	CATSDSQGASNQPQHF
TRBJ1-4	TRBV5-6	CASSLGFRGNEKLFF
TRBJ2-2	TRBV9	CASTPGLAGGITGELFF
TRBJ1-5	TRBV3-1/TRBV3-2	CASSPRDTGNQPQHF
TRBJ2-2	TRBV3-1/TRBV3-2	CASSLRTSGSPGELFF
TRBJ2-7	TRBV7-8	CASSSRLQGGEQYF
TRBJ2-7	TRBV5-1	CASSLAGLAGGTSYEQYF
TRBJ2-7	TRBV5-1	CASSPTGTGSYEQYF
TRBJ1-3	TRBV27	CASSPRLFSGNTIYF
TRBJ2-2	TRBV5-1	CASSGTSGGANTGELFF
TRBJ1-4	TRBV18	CASSPAGTLGATNEKLFF
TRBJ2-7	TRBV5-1	CASNIAGGRYEQYF
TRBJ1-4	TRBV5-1	CASSLEGANEKLFF
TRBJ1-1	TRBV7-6	CASSPTGLNTEAFF
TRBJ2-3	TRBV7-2	CASSPPGRGGKDTQYF
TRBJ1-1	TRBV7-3	CASSPGQGHAEAFF
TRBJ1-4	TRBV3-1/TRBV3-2	CASSAGQVGANEKLFF
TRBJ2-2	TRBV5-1	CASSLRVQGITGELFF
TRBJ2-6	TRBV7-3	CASSHAGQGDNVLTF
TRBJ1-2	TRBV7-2	CASSIAPGTDYGYTF
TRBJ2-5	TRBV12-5	CASGLAGGPQYF
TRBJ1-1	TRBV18	CASSPGTGVNTEAFF
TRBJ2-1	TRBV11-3	CASSLGGTSNEQFF
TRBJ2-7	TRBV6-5	CASSYYPGHPYEQYF
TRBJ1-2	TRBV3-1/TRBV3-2	CASSSDWNYGYTF
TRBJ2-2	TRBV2	CASSASVNTGELFF
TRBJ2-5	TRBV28	CASSPPQETQYF
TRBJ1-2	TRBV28	CASRLGGQGAYGYTF
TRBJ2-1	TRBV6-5	CASSRDKEAYNEQFF
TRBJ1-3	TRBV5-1	CASSLEGTVSGNTIYF
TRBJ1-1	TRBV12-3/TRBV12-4	CASSFPGTEAFF
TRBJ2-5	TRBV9	CASSVGGLEAQETQYF
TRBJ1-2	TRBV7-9	CASSLPGAYGYTF
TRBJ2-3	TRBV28	CASASGSGGLDTQYF
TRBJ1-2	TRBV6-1	CASSEGDRNYGYTF
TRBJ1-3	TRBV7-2	CASSSHRGNTIYF
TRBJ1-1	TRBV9	CASSVGRGGGLNTEAFF
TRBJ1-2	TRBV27	CASSGPGERGGYTF
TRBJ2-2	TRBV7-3	CASRDSANTGELFF
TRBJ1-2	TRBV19	CASSITQGTRGYTF
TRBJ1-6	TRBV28	CASSPMGSNSPLHF
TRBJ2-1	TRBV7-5	CARSTIGRGRVDEQFF
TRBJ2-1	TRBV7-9	CASSPGLAGGFSEQFF
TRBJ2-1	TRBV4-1	CASSRLAGVGYNEQFF
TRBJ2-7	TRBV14	CASSQDPRYEQYF
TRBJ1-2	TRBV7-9	CASSPMGGFYGYTF
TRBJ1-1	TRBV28	CASRRRRNTEAFF
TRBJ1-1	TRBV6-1	CASSERGGNTEAFF
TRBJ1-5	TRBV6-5	CASSYREGNQPQHF
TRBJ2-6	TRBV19	CASSMGQWGTGANVLTF